This passage covers 20 T cell receptor beta chains from one sample sequenced in a study of cytomegalovirus exposure and HLA in healthy donors. Generated by immunoSEQ multiplex PCR, the TCRdb table keeps only in-frame clones and is missing some. The table has 150,000 to 200,000 clones, about 86% seen once. The sequenced material came from PBMCs. The source is a woman aged 30 to 39 in good health and CMV-seronegative.

V usage is TRBV27 and J usage is TRBJ2-7, with TRBD2 identical over 9 bases. Germline assignment: CDR1 MNHEY and CDR2 SMNVEV (reference sequence). V shed 3 bases, J shed 5 bases, and the junction held 8 bases outside the gene matches. The CDR3 runs to 15 residues. CDR3: CASSFLASGADEQYF. CDR3 nucleotide sequence: TGTGCCAGCAGTTTCCTGGCTAGCGGGGCGGACGAGCAGTACTTC.

The CDR3 loop reads CASSQNRGQNTDTQYF. In DNA form, the CDR3 reads TGTGCCAGCAGCCAAAACAGGGGGCAAAACACAGATACGCAGTATTTT. V usage is TRBV5-4 and J usage is TRBJ2-3, with 9 positions matching TRBD1. This CDR3 comprises 16 residues. The V segment lost 4 bases and the J segment 2 bases; nucleotides outside the gene matches: 8. The V gene's germline CDR1 is SGHNT and CDR2 YYREEE (reference sequence).

This clone was seen a few times. The chain uses TRBV5-5 and TRBJ1-2; D may be TRBD1 (6 bases). CDR1 is SGHKS and CDR2 is YYEKEE in the germline V gene (reference sequence). The CDR3 consists of 15 residues. Trimming took 4 bases from V and 4 from J, leaving 17 bases between them. This chain's CDR3 is CASSPERRTAYGYTF. The CDR3, as DNA: TGTGCCAGCAGCCCCGAAAGAAGGACAGCCTATGGCTACACCTTC.

The chain carries TRBV4-1 and TRBJ1-1; TRBD1 aligns across 7 bases. The CDR3 sequence is 18 residues long. Trimming at V came to 3 bases and at J to 1 base, leaving 14 bases not matched to a gene. Germline V gene lookup returns CDR1 MGHRA and CDR2 YSYEKL. The CDR3 DNA sequence: TGCGCCAGCAGCCAGGCCGCCGGGACAGCTGAAAGGAACACTGAAGCTTTCTTT. Encoded protein: CASSQAAGTAERNTEAFF.

The V call is TRBV5-1, the J call TRBJ1-2; 7 bases map to TRBD1. The CDR3 length is 13 residues. CDR1 is SGHRS, CDR2 YFSETQ, per germline. The V segment lost 4 bases and the J segment 8 bases; nucleotides outside the gene matches: 8. Written as DNA, the CDR3 is TGCGCCAGCAGCCGGACAGGCGACGAGGGCTACACCTTC. Residues: CASSRTGDEGYTF.

The rearrangement uses TRBV27 and TRBJ2-3; the match to TRBD2 covers 11 bases. This CDR3 has 16 residues. The J segment lost 3 bases and the V segment lost 1 base, leaving 3 bases of the junction unmatched. Germline V gene data show CDR1 as MNHEY and CDR2 as SMNVEV (reference sequence). The CDR3 nucleotides are TGTGCCAGCAGTTTATTAACTAGCGGGGGAACAGATACGCAGTATTTT. Translated: CASSLLTSGGTDTQYF.

This clone was recorded only once. This rearrangement joins TRBV15 to TRBJ2-2; 7 bases map to TRBD1. The CDR3 loop spans 12 amino acids. Germline trimming cut 6 bases from V and 9 bases from J; bases unmatched to any gene: 4. Germline V gene sequence: CDR1 LNHNV, CDR2 YYDKDF (reference sequence). The CDR3 spells CATSRQGRELFF. DNA for the CDR3: TGTGCCACCAGTCGACAGGGCCGGGAGCTGTTTTTT.

This chain uses TRBV11-3 with TRBJ1-1; D gene ambiguous. CDR1 and CDR2 from the germline V gene are SGHNT and YENEEA. The CDR3 is made up of 17 amino acids. Trimming took off 4 bases at V and 3 bases at J, with 21 bases between the two ends. As DNA, the CDR3 is TGTGCCAGCAGCTCCTTAAAACCCACCCAATGGGACACTGAAGCTTTCTTT. Residues: CASSSLKPTQWDTEAFF.

This sequence joins TRBV6-5 and TRBJ2-2; TRBD2 agrees at 12 bases. CDR3 length: 15 residues. Germline V gene sequence: CDR1 MNHEY, CDR2 SVGAGI. The V segment lost 6 bases and the J segment 1 base; nucleotides outside the gene matches: 0. This CDR3 reads CASRTSGGNTGELFF. The CDR3 region has the DNA TGTGCCAGCAGGACTAGCGGGGGGAACACCGGGGAGCTGTTTTTT.

V and J are TRBV5-1 and TRBJ2-2, with no clear D. Germline CDR1 is SGHRS and CDR2 is YFSETQ. The length of the CDR3 is 16 residues. With 0 bases removed from V and 1 base from J, the gap between germline ends came to 10 bases. CDR3 protein: CASSLAESGNTGELFF. CDR3 sequence (DNA): TGCGCCAGCAGCTTGGCCGAATCAGGGAACACCGGGGAGCTGTTTTTT. Full variable domain (outside the CDR3, taken from reference TRBV5-1 and TRBJ2-2): KAGVTQTPRYLIKTRGQQVTLSCSPISGHRSVSWYQQTPGQGLQFLFEYFSETQRNKGNFPGRFSGRQFSNSRSEMNVSTLELGDSALYLCASSLAESGNTGELFFGEGSRLTVL.

The gene calls are TRBV5-4 and TRBJ1-6; D is unresolved. Germline-derived CDR1 and CDR2 are SGHNT and YYREEE (reference sequence). The V end was cut by 3 bases, the J end by 12 bases, with 16 bases between. The CDR3 sequence is 14 residues long. CDR3 coding DNA: TGTGCCAGCAGCTCGGGATCCTCCGGCGAACCCCTCCACTTT. Amino acid sequence: CASSSGSSGEPLHF.

This chain joins TRBV30 and TRBJ1-1; no definite D call. Germline V lookup: CDR1 GTSNPN, CDR2 SVGIG (reference sequence). V was pared by 0 bases and J by 1 base, with 6 bases between. This CDR3 comprises 13 residues. CDR3 in amino acids: CAWSVSANTEAFF. The CDR3 nucleotides read TGTGCCTGGAGTGTATCCGCGAACACTGAAGCTTTCTTT.

The chain uses TRBV7-9 and TRBJ1-1; D gene ambiguous. Germline values: CDR1 SEHNR, CDR2 FQNEAQ (reference sequence). V lost 5 bases and J lost 7, with 8 bases in between. The CDR3 has 11 residues. The chain's CDR3 is CASSLKGEAFF. The CDR3 bases are TGTGCCAGCAGCCTAAAGGGTGAAGCTTTCTTT.

This chain's CDR3 is CASSYKTVNSPLHF. The CDR3 DNA is TGTGCCAGCAGCTACAAGACAGTTAATTCACCCCTCCACTTT. J is TRBJ1-6 and V is TRBV5-6; maybe TRBD1 (5 bases). The CDR3 has 14 residues. The germline V and J ends were trimmed by 3 bases and 6 bases, with 10 bases remaining between them. Germline CDR1 and CDR2: SGHDT and YYEEEE.

The chain joins TRBV7-2 to TRBJ2-5; 7 bases are a match to TRBD2. In germline, CDR1 is SGHTA, CDR2 FQGNSA. V trimming: 5 bases; J trimming: 4 bases; junction bases outside the gene matches: 7. The length of the CDR3 is 14 residues. The CDR3 DNA reads TGTGCCAGCAGCACCACTAGCGTAATAGAGACCCAGTACTTC. Its translation is CASSTTSVIETQYF. Variable domain in full (rest from reference TRBV7-2 and TRBJ2-5): GAGVSQSPSNKVTEKGKDVELRCDPISGHTALYWYRQSLGQGLEFLIYFQGNSAPDKSGLPSDRFSAERTGGSVSTLTIQRTQQEDSAVYLCASSTTSVIETQYFGPGTRLLVL.

Here the CDR3 DNA reads TGTGCCTGGGGGGCAACTAATGAAAAACTGTTTTTT. As protein: CAWGATNEKLFF. This chain joins TRBV30 and TRBJ1-4; D ambiguous. Trimming removed 5 bases from V and 0 bases from J, with 4 bases in between. This CDR3 comprises 12 residues. In germline, CDR1 is GTSNPN, CDR2 SVGIG (reference sequence).

The chain carries TRBV5-1 and TRBJ2-6, with no clear D. Trimming removed 3 bases from V and 2 bases from J, with 6 bases in between. The CDR3 loop spans 14 amino acids. Germline V gene lookup returns CDR1 SGHRS and CDR2 YFSETQ. The CDR3 loop is CASSSRTGANVLTF. In nucleotides, the CDR3 is TGCGCCAGCAGCTCGCGTACTGGGGCCAACGTCCTGACTTTC.

The CDR3 sequence: CASSLGLRTDTQYF. The CDR3 DNA follows: TGTGCCAGCAGCTTAGGGTTACGCACAGATACGCAGTATTTT. J is TRBJ2-3 and V is TRBV13, with no clear D. Germline V gives CDR1 PRHDT, CDR2 FYEKMQ (reference sequence). The V gene lost 0 bases and the J gene lost 1 base, with 5 bases spanning the gap. This CDR3 is built from 14 residues.

The chain is built from TRBV29-1 and TRBJ2-7, with D possibly being TRBD2 (5 bases). Germline CDR1 reads SQVTM; CDR2 reads ANQGSEA. Trimming pared 7 bases from V and 5 bases from J, leaving 18 bases between. This CDR3 contains 13 residues. The CDR3: CSARLPPANEQYF. Written as DNA, the CDR3 is TGCAGCGCCCGACTACCTCCTGCTAACGAGCAGTACTTC.

The J gene is TRBJ2-1, the V gene TRBV7-2; 8 bases fit TRBD2. Trimming removed 4 bases from V and 14 bases from J; junction bases left unmatched: 4. CDR1 and CDR2 from the germline V gene are SGHTA and FQGNSA. There are 11 residues in the CDR3. The CDR3 DNA follows: TGTGCCAGCAGCTCGGGGGGGAGGAAGTTCTTC. Its translation is CASSSGGRKFF.